Listed below are T cell receptor beta chains from one sample, sequenced in a study of radiation and T cells in renal cell carcinoma. The table came from immunoSEQ multiplex PCR; TCRdb's copy has only in-frame clones and leaves some out. The table has 130,000 to 150,000 clones, approximately 91% seen once; the top ten hold 12%. The sequenced sample was blood, obtained from a patient whose treatment included radiotherapy and nephrectomy. These receptors came from a woman aged 45 to 65 with renal cell carcinoma. Both conserved end residues are part of each CDR3. The D gene is left open where the match is weak. The size field is filled for only some rows; it gives once, few, many or a size class.

d_call: TRBD1
v_call: TRBV12-5
clone_size: NA
j_call: TRBJ2-7
cdr3_aa: CASGLGRTGGLDEQYF
cdr3_nt: TGTGCTAGTGGTTTGGGGCGAACAGGGGGTCTCGACGAGCAGTACTTC

d_call: TRBD1
v_call: TRBV4-2
clone_size: NA
j_call: TRBJ2-3
cdr3_aa: CASSHPRDRDTDTQYF
cdr3_nt: TGTGCCAGCAGCCATCCCCGGGACAGGGACACAGATACGCAGTATTTT

d_call: TRBD1
v_call: TRBV27
clone_size: NA
j_call: TRBJ1-1
cdr3_aa: CASSLSSAGGDTEAFF
cdr3_nt: TGTGCCAGCAGTTTATCCTCGGCAGGGGGGGACACTGAAGCTTTCTTT

d_call: NA
v_call: TRBV18
clone_size: NA
j_call: TRBJ1-4
cdr3_aa: CASTVRGAPSATNEKLFF
cdr3_nt: TGTGCCAGCACGGTACGCGGGGCACCCAGCGCAACTAATGAAAAACTGTTTTTT

d_call: TRBD2
v_call: TRBV15
clone_size: few
j_call: TRBJ2-1
cdr3_aa: CATSRGLAGGSNNEQFF
cdr3_nt: TGTGCCACCAGCAGAGGCCTAGCGGGGGGATCAAACAATGAGCAGTTCTTC

d_call: NA
v_call: TRBV19
clone_size: NA
j_call: TRBJ2-7
cdr3_aa: CASSILPTYEQYF
cdr3_nt: TGTGCCAGTAGTATTTTACCGACCTACGAGCAGTACTTC

d_call: NA
v_call: TRBV2
clone_size: NA
j_call: TRBJ2-5
cdr3_aa: CASSADTRPQETQYF
cdr3_nt: TGTGCCAGCAGCGCTGATACTAGGCCTCAAGAGACCCAGTACTTC

d_call: NA
v_call: TRBV5-1
clone_size: NA
j_call: TRBJ2-5
cdr3_aa: CASSLGTGIQETQYF
cdr3_nt: TGCGCCAGCAGCTTGGGGACGGGAATCCAAGAGACCCAGTACTTC

d_call: NA
v_call: TRBV9
clone_size: NA
j_call: TRBJ2-5
cdr3_aa: CASGGGAAQETQYF
cdr3_nt: TGTGCCAGCGGAGGAGGAGCGGCCCAAGAGACCCAGTACTTC

d_call: TRBD2
v_call: TRBV10-3
clone_size: NA
j_call: TRBJ2-1
cdr3_aa: CAISESGTSVNEQFF
cdr3_nt: TGTGCCATCAGTGAGTCTGGGACTAGTGTCAATGAGCAGTTCTTC

d_call: NA
v_call: TRBV19
clone_size: once
j_call: TRBJ2-2
cdr3_aa: CASARLALNTGELFF
cdr3_nt: TGTGCCAGTGCCCGGCTCGCCCTGAACACCGGGGAGCTGTTTTTT

d_call: TRBD1
v_call: TRBV6-6
clone_size: NA
j_call: TRBJ1-4
cdr3_aa: CASSYRQGDEKLFF
cdr3_nt: TGTGCCAGCAGTTACCGACAGGGCGATGAAAAACTGTTTTTT

d_call: NA
v_call: TRBV11-2
clone_size: NA
j_call: TRBJ1-1
cdr3_aa: CASSQGRGRGFF
cdr3_nt: TGTGCCAGCAGCCAAGGACGGGGGAGGGGTTTCTTT

d_call: TRBD1
v_call: TRBV10-3
clone_size: NA
j_call: TRBJ1-4
cdr3_aa: CAISDPRDRDEKLFF
cdr3_nt: TGTGCCATCAGTGATCCTCGGGACAGGGACGAAAAACTGTTTTTT

d_call: TRBD2
v_call: TRBV2
clone_size: NA
j_call: TRBJ2-3
cdr3_aa: CASSEGVAGEADTQYF
cdr3_nt: TGTGCCAGCAGTGAAGGGGTAGCGGGGGAAGCGGATACGCAGTATTTT

d_call: NA
v_call: TRBV6-5
clone_size: NA
j_call: TRBJ1-4
cdr3_aa: CASSRTAWREKLFF
cdr3_nt: TGTGCCAGCAGCCGGACAGCGTGGCGGGAAAAACTGTTTTTT

d_call: NA
v_call: TRBV6-5
clone_size: NA
j_call: TRBJ2-7
cdr3_aa: CASSNRDLREQYF
cdr3_nt: TGTGCCAGCAGCAACAGGGATCTACGAGAGCAGTACTTC

d_call: TRBD2
v_call: TRBV18
clone_size: NA
j_call: TRBJ2-1
cdr3_aa: CASSTPAGLAGGREQFF
cdr3_nt: TGTGCCAGCTCAACTCCGGCGGGACTAGCGGGGGGGCGTGAGCAGTTCTTC

d_call: NA
v_call: TRBV2
clone_size: NA
j_call: TRBJ2-1
cdr3_aa: CASSERGSSSSYNEQFF
cdr3_nt: TGTGCCAGCAGTGAAAGAGGTAGCTCCAGCTCCTACAATGAGCAGTTCTTC

d_call: TRBD2
v_call: TRBV29-1
clone_size: NA
j_call: TRBJ2-3
cdr3_aa: CSVTGLLTDTQYF
cdr3_nt: TGCAGCGTTACGGGACTACTAACAGATACGCAGTATTTT

d_call: NA
v_call: TRBV11-3
clone_size: NA
j_call: TRBJ2-5
cdr3_aa: CASGSGETQYF
cdr3_nt: TGTGCCAGCGGATCGGGGGAGACCCAGTACTTC

d_call: NA
v_call: TRBV7-2
clone_size: NA
j_call: TRBJ1-2
cdr3_aa: CASSFSQVSSGYTF
cdr3_nt: TGTGCCAGCAGCTTTTCGCAGGTATCAAGTGGCTACACCTTC

d_call: TRBD1
v_call: TRBV18
clone_size: once
j_call: TRBJ2-7
cdr3_aa: CASSPMGPRGTYEQYF
cdr3_nt: TGTGCCAGCTCCCCGATGGGGCCCAGGGGGACCTACGAGCAGTACTTC

d_call: NA
v_call: TRBV6-5
clone_size: NA
j_call: TRBJ2-3
cdr3_aa: CASSYTGVTQYF
cdr3_nt: TGTGCCAGCAGTTACACGGGGGTTACGCAGTATTTT

d_call: NA
v_call: TRBV2
clone_size: NA
j_call: TRBJ2-1
cdr3_aa: CARGASSSYNEQFF
cdr3_nt: TGTGCCAGGGGAGCAAGCAGCTCCTACAATGAGCAGTTCTTC

d_call: TRBD1
v_call: TRBV5-1
clone_size: NA
j_call: TRBJ2-7
cdr3_aa: CASSLGQGDEQYF
cdr3_nt: TGCGCCAGCAGCTTGGGACAGGGCGACGAGCAGTACTTC

d_call: TRBD2
v_call: TRBV19
clone_size: NA
j_call: TRBJ2-3
cdr3_aa: CASSLGRPLDTQYF
cdr3_nt: TGTGCCAGTTCCCTCGGGAGGCCCTTAGATACGCAGTATTTT

d_call: NA
v_call: TRBV28
clone_size: NA
j_call: TRBJ2-2
cdr3_aa: CASSLWTDGNTGELFF
cdr3_nt: TGTGCCAGCAGTTTGTGGACGGATGGAAACACCGGGGAGCTGTTTTTT

d_call: NA
v_call: TRBV19
clone_size: NA
j_call: TRBJ2-3
cdr3_aa: CASSTQSTDTQYF
cdr3_nt: TGTGCCAGTAGTACCCAGAGCACAGATACGCAGTATTTT

d_call: NA
v_call: TRBV7-9
clone_size: NA
j_call: TRBJ2-5
cdr3_aa: CASSLVWTQYF
cdr3_nt: TGTGCCAGCAGCTTAGTTTGGACCCAGTACTTC

d_call: TRBD1
v_call: TRBV19
clone_size: NA
j_call: TRBJ2-3
cdr3_aa: CASLPGQGDGTDTQYF
cdr3_nt: TGTGCCTCTTTACCGGGACAGGGGGATGGGACAGATACGCAGTATTTT

d_call: NA
v_call: TRBV5-1
clone_size: NA
j_call: TRBJ1-1
cdr3_aa: CASSLGQIGTEAFF
cdr3_nt: TGCGCCAGCAGCTTGGGTCAAATAGGCACTGAAGCTTTCTTT

d_call: TRBD1
v_call: TRBV9
clone_size: NA
j_call: TRBJ1-6
cdr3_aa: CASSTGPPDRGPNSPLHF
cdr3_nt: TGTGCCAGCAGCACCGGACCGCCGGACAGGGGTCCCAATTCACCCCTCCACTTT

d_call: NA
v_call: TRBV30
clone_size: once
j_call: TRBJ2-5
cdr3_aa: CAWMVAMTQYF
cdr3_nt: TGTGCCTGGATGGTGGCTATGACCCAGTACTTC

d_call: TRBD1
v_call: TRBV5-1
clone_size: NA
j_call: TRBJ1-2
cdr3_aa: CASSVAPTGGIGYTF
cdr3_nt: TGCGCCAGCAGCGTTGCACCAACAGGGGGCATTGGCTACACCTTC

d_call: NA
v_call: TRBV19
clone_size: NA
j_call: TRBJ2-6
cdr3_aa: CASSIDRGLSGANVLTF
cdr3_nt: TGTGCCAGTAGTATAGATCGGGGGCTTTCTGGGGCCAACGTCCTGACTTTC

d_call: NA
v_call: TRBV10-1
clone_size: NA
j_call: TRBJ2-1
cdr3_aa: CASSEGGQSSYNEQFF
cdr3_nt: TGCGCCAGCAGTGAGGGGGGGCAGAGCTCCTACAATGAGCAGTTCTTC

d_call: TRBD2
v_call: TRBV7-2
clone_size: NA
j_call: TRBJ2-7
cdr3_aa: CASSLGASGAYEQYF
cdr3_nt: TGTGCCAGCAGCTTAGGTGCTAGCGGGGCCTACGAGCAGTACTTC

d_call: TRBD1
v_call: TRBV19
clone_size: NA
j_call: TRBJ1-1
cdr3_aa: CASSYGQGNTEAFF
cdr3_nt: TGTGCCAGTAGTTACGGACAGGGCAACACTGAAGCTTTCTTT

d_call: NA
v_call: TRBV28
clone_size: NA
j_call: TRBJ1-2
cdr3_aa: CASKTQGRYGYTF
cdr3_nt: TGTGCCAGCAAAACCCAGGGCAGGTATGGCTACACCTTC

d_call: NA
v_call: TRBV9
clone_size: NA
j_call: TRBJ2-3
cdr3_aa: CASSVGLSTQYF
cdr3_nt: TGTGCCAGCAGCGTAGGGCTCAGTACGCAGTATTTT

d_call: NA
v_call: TRBV5-5
clone_size: NA
j_call: TRBJ2-7
cdr3_aa: CASRFQLGGPSEQYF
cdr3_nt: TGTGCCAGCAGATTCCAGCTTGGAGGGCCGAGCGAGCAGTACTTC

d_call: TRBD2
v_call: TRBV4-1
clone_size: NA
j_call: TRBJ2-3
cdr3_aa: CASSREGLAGGLRTDTQYF
cdr3_nt: TGCGCCAGCAGCCGAGAGGGACTAGCGGGGGGGCTTAGGACAGATACGCAGTATTTT

d_call: NA
v_call: TRBV30
clone_size: NA
j_call: TRBJ1-1
cdr3_aa: CAWSVRGDTEAFF
cdr3_nt: TGTGCCTGGAGTGTTAGGGGGGACACTGAAGCTTTCTTT

d_call: NA
v_call: TRBV6-1
clone_size: NA
j_call: TRBJ1-3
cdr3_aa: CASSLRVDTIYF
cdr3_nt: TGTGCCAGCAGTTTAAGGGTAGACACCATATATTTT

d_call: TRBD1
v_call: TRBV6-5
clone_size: NA
j_call: TRBJ2-5
cdr3_aa: CASSYTGTVVETQYF
cdr3_nt: TGTGCCAGCAGTTACACCGGGACAGTCGTGGAGACCCAGTACTTC

d_call: NA
v_call: TRBV4-3
clone_size: NA
j_call: TRBJ2-1
cdr3_aa: CASSQGQAAYNEQFF
cdr3_nt: TGCGCCAGCAGCCAAGGGCAGGCCGCCTACAATGAGCAGTTCTTC

d_call: TRBD2
v_call: TRBV6-1
clone_size: NA
j_call: TRBJ2-3
cdr3_aa: CAGGRTSGVSDTQYF
cdr3_nt: TGTGCCGGGGGGCGAACTAGCGGGGTATCAGATACGCAGTATTTT

d_call: TRBD1
v_call: TRBV7-9
clone_size: NA
j_call: TRBJ2-1
cdr3_aa: CASSWPPGQGAKNEQFF
cdr3_nt: TGTGCCAGCAGCTGGCCCCCGGGACAGGGGGCGAAAAATGAGCAGTTCTTC

d_call: TRBD1
v_call: TRBV7-8
clone_size: NA
j_call: TRBJ1-1
cdr3_aa: CASSLGDRGSTEAFF
cdr3_nt: TGTGCCAGCAGCTTGGGGGACAGGGGTTCCACTGAAGCTTTCTTT

d_call: NA
v_call: TRBV10-2
clone_size: NA
j_call: TRBJ2-1
cdr3_aa: CASSERDEQFF
cdr3_nt: TGCGCCAGCAGTGAAAGGGACGAGCAGTTCTTC

d_call: NA
v_call: TRBV5-4
clone_size: NA
j_call: TRBJ1-2
cdr3_aa: CASIEQGNYGYTF
cdr3_nt: TGTGCCAGCATCGAGCAGGGGAACTATGGCTACACCTTC